The 24 T cell receptor beta chains given below trace back to one sample, sequenced in a study of CD8 T cells in Susac syndrome. Reverse transcription of roughly 0.5 to 1 ug RNA was carried out with random hexamers. TCRdb re-called the immunoSEQ multiplex PCR reads with MiXCR, one entry per CDR3 protein. The profile shows 90,000 to 150,000 distinct CDR3 sequences, around 90% of them singletons. The specimen sequenced was CD4+ T cells from PBMCs. The receptors originated from a human donor in good health.

Comments on this clonotype: At one of its ends the junction is not consistent with the germline gene, which may arise from a read error. This chain uses TRBV7-8 with TRBJ1-2; no clear D. Per the germline V gene, CDR1 is SGHVS and CDR2 is FQNEAQ. The CDR3 has 11 amino acids. The CDR3 protein is CASGLGYGYTF. The CDR3 coding sequence is TGTGCCAGCGGCTTAGGTTATGGCTACACCTTC.

The chain recombines TRBV12-3 or TRBV12-4 with TRBJ2-3; 9 bases agree with TRBD2. The CDR3 consists of 16 residues. J lost 0 bases, V lost 6 bases, and 7 bases had no gene match. Here the CDR3 reads CASSRLAGSSTDTQYF. The DNA for the CDR3 is TGTGCCAGCAGCCGCCTAGCGGGGAGTAGCACAGATACGCAGTATTTT.

The chain combines TRBV7-2 with TRBJ1-1; D gene unclear. Germline V CDR1 and CDR2: SGHTA, FQGNSA. The CDR3 covers 13 residues. The V end lost 4 bases, the J end lost 6 bases, and 12 bases lay between the germline ends. The CDR3 here is CASSSGWRAEAFF. In nucleotides, the CDR3 is TGTGCCAGCAGCTCCGGGTGGCGCGCTGAAGCTTTCTTT.

The V and J genes are TRBV30 and TRBJ2-7, with 10 bases fitting TRBD1. There are 14 residues in the CDR3. Looked up from germline, CDR1 is GTSNPN and CDR2 is SVGIG (reference sequence). The V and J ends lost 3 bases and 6 bases, in that order; junction bases with no gene match: 8. The CDR3 DNA sequence: TGTGCCTGGAGCCCCGGGACAGGGGCCCCCGAGCAGTACTTC. This translates into CAWSPGTGAPEQYF.

The gene calls are TRBV21-1 and TRBJ2-5. TRBV21-1 is a pseudogene. This CDR3 contains 13 residues. CDR3 sequence: CASNETDEETQYF. Here the CDR3 DNA reads TGTGCCAGCAACGAGACTGACGAAGAGACCCAGTACTTC.

The genes are TRBV6-1 and TRBJ2-1; D unclear. The CDR3 has 13 amino acids. The germline V gene encodes CDR1 MNHNS and CDR2 SASEGT. The V end was cut by 6 bases, the J end by 1 base, with 7 bases between. The CDR3 nucleotides are TGTGCCAGCAGATCGACATCCTACAATGAGCAGTTCTTC. It codes for CASRSTSYNEQFF.

This clonotype was seen once. V gene TRBV2 combines with J gene TRBJ2-5; a weak D match, TRBD2 (5 bases). The germline V gene encodes CDR1 SNHLY and CDR2 FYNNEI. The CDR3 consists of 15 residues. Trimming cost V 4 bases and J 5 bases, with 17 bases left between them. The CDR3 nucleotides are TGTGCCAGCAGTGTTGGCAGGACGGGCGGGGAGACCCAGTACTTC. Its translation is CASSVGRTGGETQYF.

V is TRBV11-2 and J is TRBJ1-2; 8 bases fit TRBD1. The J segment lost 4 bases and the V segment lost 4 bases, leaving 8 bases of the junction unmatched. CDR1 and CDR2 from the germline V gene are SGHAT and FQNNGV. The CDR3 covers 15 residues. The CDR3 DNA sequence: TGTGCCAGCAGCTCCTTGACAGGGGCCCTCTATGGCTACACCTTC. Amino acids: CASSSLTGALYGYTF.

This clonotype came up once. The chain has TRBV5-4 and TRBJ2-2; no firm D call. The CDR3 is 12 residues long. Germline V lookup: CDR1 SGHNT, CDR2 YYREEE (reference sequence). Trimming cost V 0 bases and J 4 bases, with 1 base left between them. CDR3 sequence reads: CASSLATGELFF. CDR3 bases: TGTGCCAGCAGCTTGGCCACCGGGGAGCTGTTTTTT.

The rearrangement joins TRBV2 to TRBJ1-1; no firm D call. CDR1 is SNHLY, CDR2 FYNNEI, per germline. The length of the CDR3 is 13 residues. The V and J ends lost 6 bases and 8 bases respectively, with 16 bases between them. The CDR3 region has the DNA TGTGCCAGCAGAGATTCCACTTTAGCCGAAGCTTTCTTT. Translating gives CASRDSTLAEAFF.

The chain employs TRBV7-9 and TRBJ2-7; either TRBD1 or TRBD2 may supply D (5 bases each). V was shortened by 3 bases and J by 7 bases, with 16 bases between the two germline ends. CDR3 length: 14 residues. The germline gives CDR1 SEHNR, CDR2 FQNEAQ (reference sequence). DNA for the CDR3: TGTGCCAGCAGCTTTCGGCAGGGAGAGGAGGAGCAGTACTTC. Its protein product is CASSFRQGEEEQYF.

This rearrangement joins TRBV19 to TRBJ2-1, with 10 bases fitting TRBD1. Trimming cost V 5 bases and J 3 bases; bases outside gene matches: 7. Germline V gene data show CDR1 as LNHDA and CDR2 as SQIVND (reference sequence). The CDR3 runs 16 residues. For the CDR3, the DNA is TGTGCCAGTAGTGGCCCCGGGACAGGGGACTACAATGAGCAGTTCTTC. Its translation: CASSGPGTGDYNEQFF.

The chain combines TRBV5-1 with TRBJ2-5; 10 bases are a match to TRBD1. Germline V gene lookup returns CDR1 SGHRS and CDR2 YFSETQ. There are 16 residues in the CDR3. V trimming: 0 bases; J trimming: 5 bases; junction bases outside the gene matches: 7. The CDR3 loop reads CASSLGDRGLGETQYF. The CDR3 DNA follows: TGCGCCAGCAGCTTGGGGGACAGGGGCCTCGGGGAGACCCAGTACTTC.

This chain connects TRBV6-2 or TRBV6-3 to TRBJ2-1, with 10 bases matching TRBD2. The ends lost 7 bases at V and 7 bases at J; junction bases unmatched: 7. The CDR3 has 14 amino acids. Germline-derived CDR1 and CDR2 are MNHEY and SVGEGT. As DNA, the CDR3 is TGTGCCAGCACAGGACTAGCGGACAGAAATGAGCAGTTCTTC. It encodes CASTGLADRNEQFF.

The V and J genes are TRBV7-3 and TRBJ2-1; 7 bases fit TRBD2. The CDR3 has 15 amino acids. V gave up 6 bases and J gave up 2 bases; unmatched junction bases: 7. Germline CDR1 and CDR2: SGHTA and FQGTGA. DNA for the CDR3: TGTGCCAGCAGTCACCCCGGGGGGACCTACAATGAGCAGTTCTTC. It encodes CASSHPGGTYNEQFF.

The V and J genes are TRBV10-3 and TRBJ1-5; no clear D. Germline assignment: CDR1 ENHRY and CDR2 SYGVKD. Trimming cost V 0 bases and J 6 bases, with 3 bases left between them. CDR3 length: 12 residues. The CDR3 DNA sequence: TGTGCCATCAGTGAGTCAAGTCAGCCCCAGCATTTT. Translated, it gives CAISESSQPQHF.

The CDR3 loop is CASSAGVSDTQYF. The CDR3 coding sequence is TGTGCCAGCAGCGCGGGAGTTTCAGATACGCAGTATTTT. The chain uses TRBV9 and TRBJ2-3; possible D gene TRBD2, 6 bases. Germline CDR1 reads SGDLS; CDR2 reads YYNGEE. This CDR3 is built from 13 residues. V gave up 3 bases and J gave up 4 bases, with 9 bases separating them. Drawing the rest from reference TRBV9 and TRBJ2-3, the complete variable domain is DSGVTQTPKHLITATGQRVTLRCSPRSGDLSVYWYQQSLDQGLQFLIQYYNGEERAKGNILERFSAQQFPDLHSELNLSSLELGDSALYFCASSAGVSDTQYFGPGTRLTVL.

The gene calls are TRBV11-3 and TRBJ1-1; D uncertain. Germline V gene data show CDR1 as SGHNT and CDR2 as YENEEA. V was trimmed by 9 bases and J by 0 bases, leaving 11 bases between them. This CDR3 is built from 13 residues. The chain's CDR3 is CARGGTLNTEAFF. CDR3 DNA sequence: TGTGCCAGGGGAGGTACCTTGAACACTGAAGCTTTCTTT.

The chain has TRBV5-1 and TRBJ2-7; 9 bases are shared with TRBD1. CDR1 is SGHRS and CDR2 is YFSETQ in the germline V gene. This CDR3 contains 14 residues. The junction had 4 bases not matched to a gene; V was cut back by 5 bases and J by 1 base. CDR3 residues: CASRRTGDSYEQYF. The CDR3 DNA sequence: TGCGCCAGCAGGCGGACAGGGGATTCCTACGAGCAGTACTTC.

This clonotype was observed a single time. The chain carries TRBV7-9 and TRBJ1-5; TRBD1 agrees at 8 bases. Germline values: CDR1 SEHNR, CDR2 FQNEAQ (reference sequence). The junction had 7 bases not matched to a gene; V was cut back by 5 bases and J by 4 bases. This CDR3 is built from 15 residues. CDR3 sequence: CASSLRGDRNQPQHF. CDR3 bases: TGTGCCAGCAGCCTCAGAGGGGACAGGAATCAGCCCCAGCATTTT.

The J gene is TRBJ1-4, the V gene TRBV20-1, with D perhaps TRBD1 (5 bases). The CDR3 runs 12 residues. CDR1 DFQATT and CDR2 SNEGSKA come from the germline V gene (reference sequence). V was cut by 2 bases and J by 8 bases, with 9 bases left in between. The CDR3, as DNA: TGCAGTGCTAGACCAGGGTGGGAAAAACTGTTTTTT. Translating gives CSARPGWEKLFF.

The rearrangement joins TRBV4-1 to TRBJ2-1; 7 positions agree with TRBD2. The germline V gene has CDR1 MGHRA and CDR2 YSYEKL. V lost 2 bases and J lost 9; bases outside the gene matches: 10. The CDR3 length is 15 residues. The CDR3 nucleotides read TGCGCCAGCAGCCAACTTGGGGGAGGGCCTGGTGAGCAGTTCTTC. As protein: CASSQLGGGPGEQFF.

The gene calls are TRBV29-1 and TRBJ1-5; no reliable D call. The V gene lost 4 bases and the J gene lost 0 bases, with 7 bases spanning the gap. CDR1 is SQVTM, CDR2 ANQGSEA, per germline. The CDR3 runs to 13 residues. The CDR3 DNA is TGCAGCGTTGCGGAAAATAGCAATCAGCCCCAGCATTTT. This codes for CSVAENSNQPQHF.

The gene calls are TRBV3-1 and TRBJ2-3; D may be TRBD2 (6 bases). This CDR3 has 15 residues. V lost 0 bases to trimming and J lost 6 bases, with 13 bases between them. The germline gives CDR1 LGHDT, CDR2 YNNKEL (reference sequence). CDR3 sequence (DNA): TGTGCCAGCAGCCAAGAGGCCCGGGACTCCGATACGCAGTATTTT. It codes for CASSQEARDSDTQYF.